A single sample gave rise to the 28 T cell receptor beta chains below, sequenced in a study of blood T cell repertoires in COVID-19. Here immunoSEQ multiplex PCR was the method, and the copy in TCRdb shows in-frame clones only, minus some. The data show roughly 87,000 clones, approximately 88% seen once. The source material was peripheral blood. These receptors originate from a woman aged 55-75 years with acute or convalescent COVID-19.

The chain has TRBV27 and TRBJ2-7; no reliable D call. Trimming pared 4 bases from V and 4 bases from J, leaving 14 bases between. The germline V gene has CDR1 MNHEY and CDR2 SMNVEV (reference sequence). This CDR3 is built from 14 residues. CDR3 nucleotide sequence: TGTGCCAGCAGTTCAATACCCCTAAGTTACGAGCAGTACTTC. It specifies CASSSIPLSYEQYF.

The rearrangement links TRBV6-5 to TRBJ2-7, with a weak D call TRBD2 (5 bases). The length of the CDR3 is 15 residues. Germline V CDR1 and CDR2: MNHEY, SVGAGI. The germline V and J ends were trimmed by 7 bases and 0 bases, with 16 bases remaining between them. The CDR3 DNA follows: TGTGCCAGCAAATTCGGGCCGGGGAGCTCCTACGAGCAGTACTTC. It yields the protein CASKFGPGSSYEQYF.

The chain uses TRBV19 and TRBJ1-2; D is undetermined. The V end lost 0 bases, the J end lost 3 bases, and 11 bases lay between the germline ends. Germline loops: CDR1 LNHDA, CDR2 SQIVND (reference sequence). The CDR3 loop spans 15 amino acids. CDR3 in amino acids: CASSIDEYSYYGYTF. CDR3 nucleotides: TGTGCCAGTAGTATAGATGAATACTCGTACTATGGCTACACCTTC.

The genes are TRBV4-3 and TRBJ1-4, with D perhaps matching TRBD1 (5 bases). The CDR3 totals 14 residues. V shed 2 bases and J shed 5 bases, with 9 bases lying between them. The germline gives CDR1 LGHNA, CDR2 YSLEER. The CDR3 protein is CASSQRGGNEKLFF. The CDR3 DNA sequence: TGCGCCAGCAGCCAACGCGGGGGGAATGAAAAACTGTTTTTT.

The chain carries TRBV2 and TRBJ1-5, with no clear D. Germline V lookup: CDR1 SNHLY, CDR2 FYNNEI. CDR3 length: 15 residues. Trimming removed 1 base at V and 0 bases at J, with 7 bases between. As DNA, the CDR3 is TGTGCCAGCAGTGAAGTTGGCAGTAGCAATCAGCCCCAGCATTTT. Its protein product is CASSEVGSSNQPQHF. Supplemented by reference TRBV2 and TRBJ1-5, the full variable domain reads EPEVTQTPSHQVTQMGQEVILRCVPISNHLYFYWYRQILGQKVEFLVSFYNNEISEKSEIFDDQFSVERPDGSNFTLKIRSTKLEDSAMYFCASSEVGSSNQPQHFGDGTRLSIL.

The gene calls are TRBV5-1 and TRBJ2-1, with TRBD2 matching over 10 bases. J was trimmed by 6 bases and V by 4 bases; bases with no gene match: 19. The CDR3 sequence is 19 residues long. Germline V gene lookup returns CDR1 SGHRS and CDR2 YFSETQ. The CDR3 is CASSPYSGLGAGGRNEQFF. CDR3 coding DNA: TGCGCCAGCAGCCCATATTCGGGTCTGGGAGCGGGGGGGCGCAATGAGCAGTTCTTC.

V gene TRBV4-1 combines with J gene TRBJ2-2, with TRBD1 matching over 11 bases. CDR3 length: 15 residues. V gave up 3 bases and J gave up 7 bases; unmatched junction bases: 4. Germline CDR1 reads MGHRA; CDR2 reads YSYEKL. CDR3 amino acids: CASSQGTGGGGELFF. CDR3 nucleotides: TGCGCCAGCAGCCAGGGGACAGGGGGAGGCGGGGAGCTGTTTTTT.

V and J are TRBV6-5 and TRBJ1-6; possibly TRBD1 for D (5 bases). The V end lost 6 bases, the J end lost 6 bases, and 9 bases lay between the germline ends. The CDR3 totals 13 residues. The germline V gene has CDR1 MNHEY and CDR2 SVGAGI. In nucleotides, the CDR3 is TGTGCCAGCAGACAGGAAGCTAATTCACCCCTCCACTTT. As protein: CASRQEANSPLHF.

The chain joins TRBV7-7 to TRBJ2-3; 8 nucleotides agree with TRBD1. There are 16 residues in the CDR3. CDR1 SSHAT and CDR2 FNYEAQ come from the germline V gene (reference sequence). V shed 8 bases and J 2 bases; nucleotides not matched to a gene: 12. The CDR3 DNA reads as TGTGCCAGCTCCGCCGGGACAGGAAGCCCCACAGATACGCAGTATTTT. Protein sequence: CASSAGTGSPTDTQYF.

This chain joins TRBV6-5 and TRBJ1-4; D is perhaps TRBD1 (6 bases). Trimming cost V 6 bases and J 7 bases, with 15 bases left between them. The CDR3 is made up of 14 amino acids. Looked up from germline, CDR1 is MNHEY and CDR2 is SVGAGI. The CDR3 DNA is TGTGCCAGCAGCCGACAGGACCGGAGTGAAAAACTGTTTTTT. It is translated as CASSRQDRSEKLFF.

The V call is TRBV2, the J call TRBJ1-1, with D maybe TRBD1 (6 bases). CDR1 and CDR2 from the germline V gene are SNHLY and FYNNEI. Trimming stripped 8 bases from V and 3 bases from J, with 13 bases between. This CDR3 is built from 13 residues. Here the CDR3 reads CASRQDLHTEAFF. CDR3 in DNA: TGTGCCAGCCGACAGGACCTACACACTGAAGCTTTCTTT.

The chain is built from TRBV7-6 and TRBJ1-6; TRBD1 aligns across 7 bases. From germline, CDR1 is SGHVS and CDR2 FNYEAQ. J gave up 8 bases and V 2 bases, and 3 bases lay outside the gene matches. There are 14 residues in the CDR3. CDR3: CASSLQGVYSPLHF. In DNA, the CDR3 is TGTGCCAGCAGCTTACAGGGGGTCTATTCACCCCTCCACTTT.

CDR3 sequence: CASSRQGGTEAFF. In DNA form, the CDR3 reads TGTGCCAGCAGTCGACAGGGGGGCACTGAAGCTTTCTTT. This sequence joins TRBV6-2 or TRBV6-3 and TRBJ1-1; 9 nucleotides line up with TRBD1. J was trimmed by 4 bases and V by 5 bases; bases with no gene match: 2. Germline CDR1 is MNHEY and CDR2 is SVGEGT. The length of the CDR3 is 13 residues.

The rearrangement uses TRBV3-1 (or the pseudogene TRBV3-2) and TRBJ2-5; D possibly corresponds to TRBD2 (6 bases). CDR1 and CDR2 from the germline V gene are LGHDT and YNNKEL (reference sequence). The CDR3 runs to 16 residues. Trimming removed 0 bases at V and 3 bases at J, with 14 bases between. Here the CDR3 reads CASSQDLRGLKETQYF. CDR3 coding DNA: TGTGCCAGCAGCCAAGATTTAAGGGGACTTAAAGAGACCCAGTACTTC.

The V gene is TRBV29-1, the J gene TRBJ1-1; possible D gene TRBD1, 5 bases. CDR3 length equals 14 residues. V was pared by 5 bases and J by 3 bases, with 16 bases between. Germline values: CDR1 SQVTM, CDR2 ANQGSEA. The CDR3 DNA follows: TGCAGCGTTTTCGACGGGGGGTCCGACACTGAAGCTTTCTTT. Its translation: CSVFDGGSDTEAFF.

This clone was counted once. The rearrangement uses TRBV9 and TRBJ2-2; 7 bases fit TRBD1. The germline CDR1 and CDR2 sequences are SGDLS and YYNGEE. The ends lost 4 bases at V and 0 bases at J; junction bases unmatched: 6. The CDR3 consists of 16 residues. The CDR3 sequence: CASSPRGRSNTGELFF. In DNA, the CDR3 is TGTGCCAGCAGCCCTAGGGGGCGGTCGAACACCGGGGAGCTGTTTTTT.

CDR3 sequence reads: CASRGDSHEQFF. The CDR3 DNA is TGTGCCAGCAGGGGGGACTCCCATGAGCAGTTCTTC. The chain recombines TRBV2 with TRBJ2-1, with D perhaps TRBD2 (6 bases). The length of the CDR3 is 12 residues. Germline V gives CDR1 SNHLY, CDR2 FYNNEI. V lost 6 bases and J 8 bases, leaving 11 bases between the germline ends.

The chain joins TRBV20-1 to TRBJ2-3; TRBD1 might be the D (6 bases). V was pared by 3 bases and J by 4 bases, with 8 bases between. CDR1 and CDR2 (germline): DFQATT, SNEGSKA (reference sequence). This CDR3 is 12 amino acids long. In DNA, the CDR3 is TGCAGTGCTAGTGGGGGCGCAGATACGCAGTATTTT. Amino acid sequence: CSASGGADTQYF.

This chain joins TRBV7-9 and TRBJ1-5; D is uncertain. This CDR3 spans 16 amino acids. With 1 base removed from V and 3 bases from J, the gap between germline ends came to 13 bases. The germline gives CDR1 SEHNR, CDR2 FQNEAQ (reference sequence). Here the CDR3 reads CASSLDRGAYNQPQHF. CDR3 in DNA: TGTGCCAGCAGCTTAGATCGGGGAGCATACAATCAGCCCCAGCATTTT.

V usage is TRBV12-3 or TRBV12-4 and J usage is TRBJ1-2; TRBD1 matches at 8 bases. The junction had 4 bases not matched to a gene; V was cut back by 6 bases and J by 4 bases. The CDR3 contains 13 residues. The CDR3 DNA reads as TGTGCCAGCAGATTACAGGGGGGCTATGGCTACACCTTC. Translating gives CASRLQGGYGYTF.

The chain has TRBV10-1 and TRBJ2-1, with D possibly matching TRBD1 (6 bases). Germline V CDR1 and CDR2: WNHNN, SYGVQD (reference sequence). The CDR3 runs to 15 residues. Deletions cut 0 bases from V and 7 bases from J, with 13 bases between. CDR3 residues: CASSESGWQGNEQFF. Here the CDR3 DNA reads TGCGCCAGCAGTGAGTCCGGTTGGCAGGGGAATGAGCAGTTCTTC.

The chain is built from TRBV18 and TRBJ1-6, with TRBD1 as a possible D gene (5 bases). Germline CDR1 is KGHSH and CDR2 is LQKENI. The V end was cut by 2 bases, the J end by 8 bases, with 10 bases between. The CDR3 has 14 amino acids. CDR3 sequence (DNA): TGTGCCAGCTCACCATACGCGGGGGATTCACCCCTCCACTTT. Protein: CASSPYAGDSPLHF.

V and J are TRBV30 and TRBJ1-1; weak D call: TRBD1 (6 bases). The CDR3 has 15 amino acids. V shed 7 bases and J shed 1 base, with 19 bases lying between them. Per germline, CDR1 GTSNPN and CDR2 SVGIG (reference sequence). CDR3 amino acids: CASPKPTGSNTEAFF. CDR3 sequence (DNA): TGTGCCTCCCCTAAACCGACAGGATCGAACACTGAAGCTTTCTTT.

V usage is TRBV28 and J usage is TRBJ1-2; no firm D call. The CDR3 runs 13 residues. Trimming removed 2 bases at V and 1 base at J, with 5 bases between. Germline V gives CDR1 MDHEN, CDR2 SYDVKM. The CDR3 region has the DNA TGTGCCAGCAGTTTAGTCTTTAACTATGGCTACACCTTC. Its translation is CASSLVFNYGYTF.

The chain joins TRBV3-1 (or the pseudogene TRBV3-2) to TRBJ1-5; D unresolved. Germline values: CDR1 LGHDT, CDR2 YNNKEL (reference sequence). V shed 5 bases and J shed 0 bases, with 14 bases lying between them. This CDR3 has 16 amino acids. The CDR3 DNA is TGTGCCAGCAGCGACGGTGACACCTATAGCAATCAGCCCCAGCATTTT. Encoded protein: CASSDGDTYSNQPQHF.

The J gene is TRBJ2-1, the V gene TRBV5-1; TRBD2 matches at 11 bases. After removal of 0 bases from V and 2 bases from J, the junction contained 4 bases not matched to a gene. There are 17 residues in the CDR3. In germline, CDR1 is SGHRS, CDR2 YFSETQ. As DNA, the CDR3 is TGCGCCAGCAGCTTGGGGCTAGCGGGGGGTACCTACAATGAGCAGTTCTTC. Its protein is CASSLGLAGGTYNEQFF.

This chain joins TRBV28 and TRBJ1-2; no clear D. Germline V gives CDR1 MDHEN, CDR2 SYDVKM. The V gene lost 6 bases and the J gene lost 4 bases, with 27 bases spanning the gap. This CDR3 region has 18 residues. The CDR3 DNA sequence: TGTGCCAGCAGCACTTTCACCCCGGACGGGGAAGGGCTCTATGGCTACACCTTC. Residues: CASSTFTPDGEGLYGYTF.

The chain employs TRBV9 and TRBJ1-2; 7 positions match TRBD1. Losses at the gene ends were 6 bases for V and 2 bases for J; bases not matched to a gene: 7. The CDR3 length is 14 residues. Looked up from germline, CDR1 is SGDLS and CDR2 is YYNGEE. CDR3: CASTRGQENYGYTF. The CDR3 DNA reads TGTGCCAGCACCAGAGGACAGGAAAACTATGGCTACACCTTC.